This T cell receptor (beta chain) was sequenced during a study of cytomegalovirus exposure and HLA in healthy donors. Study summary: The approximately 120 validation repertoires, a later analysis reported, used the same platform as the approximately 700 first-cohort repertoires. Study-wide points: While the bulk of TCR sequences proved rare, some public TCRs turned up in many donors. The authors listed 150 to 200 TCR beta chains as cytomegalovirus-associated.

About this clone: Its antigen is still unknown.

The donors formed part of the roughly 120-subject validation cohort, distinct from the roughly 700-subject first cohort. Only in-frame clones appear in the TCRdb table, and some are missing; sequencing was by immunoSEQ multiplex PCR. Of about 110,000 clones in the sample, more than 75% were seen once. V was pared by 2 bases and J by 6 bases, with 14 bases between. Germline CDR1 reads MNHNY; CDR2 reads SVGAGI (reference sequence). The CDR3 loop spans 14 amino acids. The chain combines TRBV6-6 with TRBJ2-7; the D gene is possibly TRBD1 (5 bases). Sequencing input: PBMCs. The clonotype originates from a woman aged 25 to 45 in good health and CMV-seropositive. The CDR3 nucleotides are TGTGCCAGCAGTTACGATGCAGGGTCGGCCGAGCAGTACTTC. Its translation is CASSYDAGSAEQYF.